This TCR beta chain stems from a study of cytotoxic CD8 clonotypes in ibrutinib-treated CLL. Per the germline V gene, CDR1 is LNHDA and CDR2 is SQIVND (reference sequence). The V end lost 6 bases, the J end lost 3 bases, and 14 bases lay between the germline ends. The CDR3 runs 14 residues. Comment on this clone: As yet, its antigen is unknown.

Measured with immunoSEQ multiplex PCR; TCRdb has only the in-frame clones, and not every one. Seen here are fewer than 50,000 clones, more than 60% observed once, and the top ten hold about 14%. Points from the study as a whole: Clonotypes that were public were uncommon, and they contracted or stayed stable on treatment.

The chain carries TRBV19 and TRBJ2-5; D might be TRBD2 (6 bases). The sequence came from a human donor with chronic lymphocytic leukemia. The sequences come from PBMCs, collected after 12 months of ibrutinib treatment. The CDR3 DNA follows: TGTGCCAGTAGCTCCCTGGGAGGAGAAGAGACCCAGTACTTC. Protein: CASSSLGGEETQYF.